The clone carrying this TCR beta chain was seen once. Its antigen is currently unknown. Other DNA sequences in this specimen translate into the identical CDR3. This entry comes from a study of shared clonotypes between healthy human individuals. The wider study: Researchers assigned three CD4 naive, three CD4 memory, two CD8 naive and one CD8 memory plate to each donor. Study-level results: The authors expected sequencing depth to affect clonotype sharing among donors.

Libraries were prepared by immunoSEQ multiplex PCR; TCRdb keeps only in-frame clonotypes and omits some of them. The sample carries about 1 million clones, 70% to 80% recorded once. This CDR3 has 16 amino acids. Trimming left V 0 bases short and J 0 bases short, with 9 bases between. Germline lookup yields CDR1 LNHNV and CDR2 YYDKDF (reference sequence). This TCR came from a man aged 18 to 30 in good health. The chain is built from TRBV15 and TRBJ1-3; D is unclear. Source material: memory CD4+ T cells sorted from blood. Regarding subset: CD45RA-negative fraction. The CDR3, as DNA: TGTGCCACCAGCAGAGATCTCGGTGGCTCTGGAAACACCATATATTTT. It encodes CATSRDLGGSGNTIYF.